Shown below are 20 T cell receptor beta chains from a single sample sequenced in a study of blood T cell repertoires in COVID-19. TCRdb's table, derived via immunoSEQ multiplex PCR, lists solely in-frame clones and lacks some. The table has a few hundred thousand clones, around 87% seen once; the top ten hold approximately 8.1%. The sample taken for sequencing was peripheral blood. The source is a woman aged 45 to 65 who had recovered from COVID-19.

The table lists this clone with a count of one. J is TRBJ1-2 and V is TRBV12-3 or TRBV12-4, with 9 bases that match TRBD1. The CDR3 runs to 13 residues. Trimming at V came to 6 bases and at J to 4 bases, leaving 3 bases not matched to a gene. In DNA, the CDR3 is TGTGCCAGCAGAGAACAGGGGGCCTATGGCTACACCTTC. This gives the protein CASREQGAYGYTF.

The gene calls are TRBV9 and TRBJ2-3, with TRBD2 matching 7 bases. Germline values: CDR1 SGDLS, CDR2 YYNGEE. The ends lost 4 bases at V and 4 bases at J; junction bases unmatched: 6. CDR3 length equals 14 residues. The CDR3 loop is CASSIPTSPDTQYF. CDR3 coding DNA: TGTGCCAGCAGCATACCGACTAGCCCAGATACGCAGTATTTT.

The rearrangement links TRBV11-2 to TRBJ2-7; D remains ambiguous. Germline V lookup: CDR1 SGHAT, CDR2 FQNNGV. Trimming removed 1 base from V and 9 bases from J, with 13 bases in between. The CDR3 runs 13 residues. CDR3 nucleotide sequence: TGTGCCAGCAGCTTAGGAACAGTGGGTGGGCAGTACTTC. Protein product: CASSLGTVGGQYF.

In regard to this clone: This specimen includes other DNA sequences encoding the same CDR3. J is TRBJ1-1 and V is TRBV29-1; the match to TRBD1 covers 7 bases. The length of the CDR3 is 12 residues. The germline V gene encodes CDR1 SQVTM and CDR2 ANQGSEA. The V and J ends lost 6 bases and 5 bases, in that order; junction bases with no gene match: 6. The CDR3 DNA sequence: TGCAGCGTCCGACAGGGCGGGACTGAAGCTTTCTTT. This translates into CSVRQGGTEAFF. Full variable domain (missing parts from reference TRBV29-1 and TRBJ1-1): SAVISQKPSRDICQRGTSLTIQCQVDSQVTMMFWYRQQPGQSLTLIATANQGSEATYESGFVIDKFPISRPNLTFSTLTVSNMSPEDSSIYLCSVRQGGTEAFFGQGTRLTVV.

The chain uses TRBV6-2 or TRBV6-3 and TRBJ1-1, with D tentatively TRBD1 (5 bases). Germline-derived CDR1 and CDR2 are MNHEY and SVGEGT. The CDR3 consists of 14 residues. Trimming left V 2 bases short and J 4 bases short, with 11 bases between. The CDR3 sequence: CASSYGYGGTEAFF. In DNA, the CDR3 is TGTGCCAGCAGTTACGGCTACGGGGGCACTGAAGCTTTCTTT.

This chain's CDR3 is CASSLVPPRYGYTF. CDR3 DNA sequence: TGTGCCAGCAGCTTAGTCCCGCCTCGGTATGGCTACACCTTC. This chain uses TRBV7-9 with TRBJ1-2; D gene unclear. Trimming removed 1 base from V and 5 bases from J, with 11 bases in between. The germline gives CDR1 SEHNR, CDR2 FQNEAQ (reference sequence). The CDR3 runs to 14 residues. The full variable domain, in which reference TRBV7-9 and TRBJ1-2 provide the parts outside the CDR3, is DTGVSQNPRHKITKRGQNVTFRCDPISEHNRLYWYRQTLGQGPEFLTYFQNEAQLEKSRLLSDRFSAERPKGSFSTLEIQRTEQGDSAMYLCASSLVPPRYGYTFGSGTRLTVV.

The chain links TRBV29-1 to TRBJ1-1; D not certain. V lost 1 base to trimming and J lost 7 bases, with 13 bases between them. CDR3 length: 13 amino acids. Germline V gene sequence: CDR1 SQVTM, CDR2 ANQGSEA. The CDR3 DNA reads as TGCAGCGTTGAAGGGTTGACGGAGATTGAAGCTTTCTTT. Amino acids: CSVEGLTEIEAFF.

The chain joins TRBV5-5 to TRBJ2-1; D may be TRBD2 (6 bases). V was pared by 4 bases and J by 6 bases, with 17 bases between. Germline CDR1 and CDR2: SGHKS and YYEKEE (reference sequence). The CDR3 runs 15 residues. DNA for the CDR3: TGTGCCAGCAGCCCTATACTAGCTGGGGTCAATGAGCAGTTCTTC. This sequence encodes CASSPILAGVNEQFF.

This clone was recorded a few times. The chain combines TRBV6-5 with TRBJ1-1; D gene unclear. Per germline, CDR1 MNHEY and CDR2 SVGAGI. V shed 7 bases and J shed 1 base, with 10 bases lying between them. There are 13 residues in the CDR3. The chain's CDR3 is CASIRETNTEAFF. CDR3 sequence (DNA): TGTGCCAGCATCCGGGAAACGAACACTGAAGCTTTCTTT.

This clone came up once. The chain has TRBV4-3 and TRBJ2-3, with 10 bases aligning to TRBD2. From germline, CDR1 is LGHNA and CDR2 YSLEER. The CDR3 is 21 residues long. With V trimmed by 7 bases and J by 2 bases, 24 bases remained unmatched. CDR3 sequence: CASNASQSGGAGMKNTDTQYF. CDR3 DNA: TGCGCCAGCAACGCAAGTCAGAGCGGGGGGGCGGGGATGAAGAACACAGATACGCAGTATTTT.

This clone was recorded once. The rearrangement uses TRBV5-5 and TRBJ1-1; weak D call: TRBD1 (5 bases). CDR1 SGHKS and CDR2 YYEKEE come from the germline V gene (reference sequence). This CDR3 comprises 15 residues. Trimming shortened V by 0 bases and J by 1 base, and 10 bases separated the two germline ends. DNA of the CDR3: TGTGCCAGCAGCTTGGGGGGACTTGGGAACACTGAAGCTTTCTTT. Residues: CASSLGGLGNTEAFF.

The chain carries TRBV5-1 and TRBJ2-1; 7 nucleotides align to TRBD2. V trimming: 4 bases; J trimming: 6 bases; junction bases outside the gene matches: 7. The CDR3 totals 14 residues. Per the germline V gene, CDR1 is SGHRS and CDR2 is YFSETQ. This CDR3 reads CASSEGLVGNEQFF. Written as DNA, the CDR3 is TGCGCCAGCAGCGAAGGACTAGTCGGCAATGAGCAGTTCTTC.

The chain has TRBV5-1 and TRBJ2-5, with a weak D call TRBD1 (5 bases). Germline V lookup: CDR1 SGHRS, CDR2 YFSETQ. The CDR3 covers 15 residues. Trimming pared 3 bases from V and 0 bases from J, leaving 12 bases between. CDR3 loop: CASSWQSGNQETQYF. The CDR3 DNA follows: TGCGCCAGCAGCTGGCAATCAGGGAACCAAGAGACCCAGTACTTC.

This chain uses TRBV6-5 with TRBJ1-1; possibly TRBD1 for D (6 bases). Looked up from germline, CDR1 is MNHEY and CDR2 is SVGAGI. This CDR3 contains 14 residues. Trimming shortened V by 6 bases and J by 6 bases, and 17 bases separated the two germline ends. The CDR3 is CASSRYTDSAEAFF. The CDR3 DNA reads TGTGCCAGCAGCCGATACACGGACAGTGCTGAAGCTTTCTTT.

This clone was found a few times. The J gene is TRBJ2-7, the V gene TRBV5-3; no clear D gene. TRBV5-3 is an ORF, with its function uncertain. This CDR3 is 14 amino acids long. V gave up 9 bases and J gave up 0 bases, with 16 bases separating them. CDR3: CATSALGSSYEQYF. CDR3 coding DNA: TGTGCCACCTCCGCCTTGGGCAGCTCCTACGAGCAGTACTTC.

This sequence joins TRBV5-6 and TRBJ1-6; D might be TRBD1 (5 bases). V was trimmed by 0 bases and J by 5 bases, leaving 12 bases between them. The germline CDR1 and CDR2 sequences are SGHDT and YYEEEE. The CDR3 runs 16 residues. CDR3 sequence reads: CASSLGAGRDNSPLHF. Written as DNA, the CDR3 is TGTGCCAGCAGCTTGGGGGCCGGCAGGGATAATTCACCCCTCCACTTT.

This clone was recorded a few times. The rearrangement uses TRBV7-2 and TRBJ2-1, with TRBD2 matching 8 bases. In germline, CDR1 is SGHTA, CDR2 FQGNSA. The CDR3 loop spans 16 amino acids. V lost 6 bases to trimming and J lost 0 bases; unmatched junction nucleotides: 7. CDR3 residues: CASRSKAGASYNEQFF. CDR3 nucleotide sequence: TGTGCCAGCAGAAGTAAAGCGGGGGCCTCCTACAATGAGCAGTTCTTC. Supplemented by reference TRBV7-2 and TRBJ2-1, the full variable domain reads GAGVSQSPSNKVTEKGKDVELRCDPISGHTALYWYRQSLGQGLEFLIYFQGNSAPDKSGLPSDRFSAERTGGSVSTLTIQRTQQEDSAVYLCASRSKAGASYNEQFFGPGTRLTVL.

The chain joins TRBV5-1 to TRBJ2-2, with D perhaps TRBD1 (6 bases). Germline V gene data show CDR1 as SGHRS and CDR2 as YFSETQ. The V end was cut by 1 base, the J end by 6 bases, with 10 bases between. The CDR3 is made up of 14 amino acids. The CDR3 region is CASSLLGGSGELFF. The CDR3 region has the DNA TGCGCCAGCAGCTTGTTAGGGGGTTCCGGGGAGCTGTTTTTT.

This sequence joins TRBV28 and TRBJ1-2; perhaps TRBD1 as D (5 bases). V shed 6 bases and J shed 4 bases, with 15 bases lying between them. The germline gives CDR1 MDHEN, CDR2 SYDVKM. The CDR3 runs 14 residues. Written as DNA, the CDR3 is TGTGCCAGCAGCCCCCCAGGGTCCAGCTATGGCTACACCTTC. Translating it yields CASSPPGSSYGYTF.

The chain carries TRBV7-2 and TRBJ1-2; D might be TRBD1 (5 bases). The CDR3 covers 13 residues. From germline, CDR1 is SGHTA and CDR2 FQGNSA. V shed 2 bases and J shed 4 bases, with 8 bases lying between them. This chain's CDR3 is CASSLKGSYGYTF. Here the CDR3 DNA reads TGTGCCAGCAGCTTAAAGGGGTCCTATGGCTACACCTTC.